This T cell receptor beta chain was sequenced for a study of control samples from healthy donors and cancer patients. J gave up 5 bases and V 6 bases, and 6 bases lay outside the gene matches. The germline gives CDR1 WSHSY, CDR2 SAAADI. The CDR3 loop spans 13 amino acids. TCRdb's table, derived via immunoSEQ multiplex PCR, lists solely in-frame clones and lacks some. This repertoire shows around 89,000 clones, approximately 78% found once; its top ten account for roughly 9.8%. The specimen sequenced was blood. The TCR was taken from a woman aged 60-70 years in good health. The chain carries TRBV10-2 and TRBJ1-2, with 7 bases lining up with TRBD1. The CDR3 reads CASRGTASYGYTF. The CDR3 DNA follows: TGCGCCAGCAGAGGGACAGCCTCTTATGGCTACACCTTC.